The T cell receptor (beta chain) under discussion was sequenced for a study of Ad26.COV2.S vaccination and SARS-CoV-2 variants. Whole-study results and caveats: Overall T cell responses may have been underestimated by the analyses of TCR breadth and depth. Individuals receiving vaccine had higher spike-specific TCR breadth than placebo recipients did. Vaccinees and placebo recipients showed similar non-spike TCR breadth. Substantial breadth in spike-specific CD8+ and CD4+ T cell responses was reportedly seen after vaccination.

Generated by immunoSEQ multiplex PCR, the TCRdb table keeps only in-frame clones and is missing some. The sample includes about 180,000 clones, 70% to 90% of them seen just once. This clone was recorded only once. What it binds is not known. From germline, CDR1 is LGHNA and CDR2 YNFKEQ. V was shortened by 3 bases and J by 4 bases, with 15 bases between the two germline ends. The CDR3 length is 15 residues. The V call is TRBV4-2, the J call TRBJ1-2, with no clear D. The sequence was obtained from a human donor who had recovered from COVID-19. Sample: peripheral blood, taken after recovery from COVID-19. The CDR3 is CASSHPTGRAYGYTF. CDR3 DNA: TGTGCCAGCAGCCATCCTACCGGAAGAGCCTATGGCTACACCTTC.